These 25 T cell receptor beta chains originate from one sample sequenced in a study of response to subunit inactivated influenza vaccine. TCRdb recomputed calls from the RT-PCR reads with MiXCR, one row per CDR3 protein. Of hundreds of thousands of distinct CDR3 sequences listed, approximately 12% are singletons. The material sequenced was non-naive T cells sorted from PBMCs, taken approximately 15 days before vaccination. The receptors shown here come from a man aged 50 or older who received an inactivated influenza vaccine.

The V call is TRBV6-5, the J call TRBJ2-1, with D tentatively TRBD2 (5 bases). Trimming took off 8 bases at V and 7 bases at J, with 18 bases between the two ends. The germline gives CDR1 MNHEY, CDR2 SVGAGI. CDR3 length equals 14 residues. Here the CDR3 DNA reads TGTGCCAGCGGTTCGGGGTTCGGTATGAATGAGCAGTTCTTC. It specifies CASGSGFGMNEQFF.

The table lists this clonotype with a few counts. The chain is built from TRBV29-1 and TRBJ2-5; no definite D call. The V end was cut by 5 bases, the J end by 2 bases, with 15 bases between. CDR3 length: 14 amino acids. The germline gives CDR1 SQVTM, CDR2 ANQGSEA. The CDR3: CSVCPPGGQETQYF. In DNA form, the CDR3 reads TGCAGCGTTTGCCCCCCTGGTGGACAAGAGACCCAGTACTTC.

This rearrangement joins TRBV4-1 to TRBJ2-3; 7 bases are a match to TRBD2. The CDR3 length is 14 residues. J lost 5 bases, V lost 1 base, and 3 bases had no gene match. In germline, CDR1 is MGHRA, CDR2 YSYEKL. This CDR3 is CASSQAPGGDTQYF. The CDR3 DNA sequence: TGCGCCAGCAGCCAAGCCCCGGGGGGAGATACGCAGTATTTT.

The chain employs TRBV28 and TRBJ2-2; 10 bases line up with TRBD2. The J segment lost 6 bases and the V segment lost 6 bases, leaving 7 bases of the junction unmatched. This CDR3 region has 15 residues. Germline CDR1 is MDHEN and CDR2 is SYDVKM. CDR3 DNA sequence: TGTGCCAGCAGCTTAGCGGGAGGTAGCTCCGGGGAGCTGTTTTTT. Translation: CASSLAGGSSGELFF.

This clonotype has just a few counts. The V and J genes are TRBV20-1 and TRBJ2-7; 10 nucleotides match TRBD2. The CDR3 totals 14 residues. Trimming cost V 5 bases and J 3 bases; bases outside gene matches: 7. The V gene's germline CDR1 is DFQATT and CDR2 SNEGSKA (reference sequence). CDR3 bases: TGCAGTGCTCCGCGGACTAGCGGAAACTACGAGCAGTACTTC. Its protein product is CSAPRTSGNYEQYF.

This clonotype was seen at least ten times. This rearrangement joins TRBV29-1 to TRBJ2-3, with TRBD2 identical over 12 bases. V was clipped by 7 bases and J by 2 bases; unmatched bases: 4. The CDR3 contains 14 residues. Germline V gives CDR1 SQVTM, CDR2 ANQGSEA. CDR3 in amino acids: CSERTSGDTDTQYF. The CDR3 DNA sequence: TGCAGCGAGAGGACTAGCGGGGACACAGATACGCAGTATTTT.

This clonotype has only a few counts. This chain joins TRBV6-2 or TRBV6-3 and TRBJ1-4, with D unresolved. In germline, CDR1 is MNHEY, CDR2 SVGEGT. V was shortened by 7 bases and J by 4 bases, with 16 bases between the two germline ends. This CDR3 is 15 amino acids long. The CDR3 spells CASTFRLGGNEKLFF. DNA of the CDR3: TGTGCCAGCACTTTCCGACTCGGAGGTAATGAAAAACTGTTTTTT.

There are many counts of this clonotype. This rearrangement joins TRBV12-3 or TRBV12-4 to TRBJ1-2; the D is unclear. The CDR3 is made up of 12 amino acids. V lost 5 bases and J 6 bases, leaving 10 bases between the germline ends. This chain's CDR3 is CASSGEVDGYTF. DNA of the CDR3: TGTGCCAGCAGTGGAGAGGTGGATGGCTACACCTTC.

CDR3 region: CASSPLSVNQPQHF. The CDR3 coding sequence is TGTGCCAGCAGCCCCTTATCGGTAAATCAGCCCCAGCATTTT. This rearrangement joins TRBV7-2 to TRBJ1-5; no reliable D call. V dropped 5 bases and J dropped 4 bases, with 12 bases sitting between them. The CDR3 is 14 residues long. The germline gives CDR1 SGHTA, CDR2 FQGNSA.

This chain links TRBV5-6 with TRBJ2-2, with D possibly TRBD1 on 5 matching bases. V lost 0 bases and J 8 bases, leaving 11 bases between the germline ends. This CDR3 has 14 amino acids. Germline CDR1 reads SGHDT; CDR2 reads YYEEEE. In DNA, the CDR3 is TGTGCCAGCAGCTTGGCCAACAGGCGGGGGGAGCTGTTTTTT. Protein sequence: CASSLANRRGELFF.

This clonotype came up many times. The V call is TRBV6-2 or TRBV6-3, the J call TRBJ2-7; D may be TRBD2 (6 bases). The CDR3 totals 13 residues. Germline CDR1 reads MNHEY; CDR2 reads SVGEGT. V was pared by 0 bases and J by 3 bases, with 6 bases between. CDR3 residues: CASSYSEGYEQYF. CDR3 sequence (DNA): TGTGCCAGCAGTTACTCGGAGGGCTACGAGCAGTACTTC.

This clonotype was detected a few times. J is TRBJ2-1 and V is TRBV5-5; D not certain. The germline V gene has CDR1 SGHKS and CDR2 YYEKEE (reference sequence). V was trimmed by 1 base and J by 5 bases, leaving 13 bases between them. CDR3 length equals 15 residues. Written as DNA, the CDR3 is TGTGCCAGCAGCTTGCGGTTATTGGGGAACAATGAGCAGTTCTTC. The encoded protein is CASSLRLLGNNEQFF.

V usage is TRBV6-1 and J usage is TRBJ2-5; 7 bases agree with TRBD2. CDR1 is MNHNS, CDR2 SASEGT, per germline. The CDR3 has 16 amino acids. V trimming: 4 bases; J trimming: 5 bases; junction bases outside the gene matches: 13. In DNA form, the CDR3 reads TGTGCCAGCAGTGGGTTCAGGATAGCGGGTTACGAGACCCAGTACTTC. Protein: CASSGFRIAGYETQYF.

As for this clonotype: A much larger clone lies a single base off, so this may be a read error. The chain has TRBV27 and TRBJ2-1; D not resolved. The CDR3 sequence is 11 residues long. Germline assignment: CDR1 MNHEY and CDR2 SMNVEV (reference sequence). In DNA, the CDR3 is TGTGCCAGCGGTTTCGGCAATGAGCAGTTCTTC. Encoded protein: CASGFGNEQFF.

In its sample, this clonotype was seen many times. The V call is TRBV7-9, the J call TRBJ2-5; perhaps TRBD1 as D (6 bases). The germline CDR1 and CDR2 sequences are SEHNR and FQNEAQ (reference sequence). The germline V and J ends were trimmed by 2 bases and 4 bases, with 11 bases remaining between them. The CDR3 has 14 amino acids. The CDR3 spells CASSLQGFGETQYF. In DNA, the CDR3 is TGTGCCAGCAGCTTACAGGGGTTTGGAGAGACCCAGTACTTC. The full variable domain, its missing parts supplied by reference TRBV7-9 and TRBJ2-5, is DTGVSQNPRHKITKRGQNVTFRCDPISEHNRLYWYRQTLGQGPEFLTYFQNEAQLEKSRLLSDRFSAERPKGSFSTLEIQRTEQGDSAMYLCASSLQGFGETQYFGPGTRLLVL.

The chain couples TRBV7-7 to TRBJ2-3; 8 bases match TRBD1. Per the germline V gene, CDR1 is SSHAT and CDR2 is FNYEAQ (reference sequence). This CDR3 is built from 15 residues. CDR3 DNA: TGTGCTAGTAGTACCGGGACAGGTAGGACAGATACGCAGTATTTT. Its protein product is CASSTGTGRTDTQYF.

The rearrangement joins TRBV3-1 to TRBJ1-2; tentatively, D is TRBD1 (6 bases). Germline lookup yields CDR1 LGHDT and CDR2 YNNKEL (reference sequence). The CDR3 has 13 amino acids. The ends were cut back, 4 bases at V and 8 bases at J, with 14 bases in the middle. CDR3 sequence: CASSPNPQGGYTF. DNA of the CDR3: TGTGCCAGCAGCCCGAACCCCCAGGGGGGCTACACCTTC.

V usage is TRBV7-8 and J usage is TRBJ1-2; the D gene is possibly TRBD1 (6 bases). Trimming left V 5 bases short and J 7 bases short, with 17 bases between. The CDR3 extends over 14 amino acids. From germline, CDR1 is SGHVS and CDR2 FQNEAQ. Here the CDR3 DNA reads TGTGCCAGCAGCAAGTCCCGGGGGGCGGGTGGCTACACCTTC. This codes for CASSKSRGAGGYTF.

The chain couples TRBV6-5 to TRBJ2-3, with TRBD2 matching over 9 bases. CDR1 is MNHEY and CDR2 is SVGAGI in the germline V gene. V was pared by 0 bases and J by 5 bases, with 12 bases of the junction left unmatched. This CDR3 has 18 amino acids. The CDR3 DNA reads TGTGCCAGCAGTTACTCGAGCGGCGGCGGGGGGGCGGTAGATACGCAGTATTTT. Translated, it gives CASSYSSGGGGAVDTQYF.

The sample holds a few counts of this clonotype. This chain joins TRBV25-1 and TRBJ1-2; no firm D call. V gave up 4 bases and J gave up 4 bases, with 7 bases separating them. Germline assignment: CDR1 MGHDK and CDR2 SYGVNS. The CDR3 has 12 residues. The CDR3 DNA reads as TGTGCCAGCAGTGGCGCCCTCTATGGCTACACCTTC. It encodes CASSGALYGYTF.

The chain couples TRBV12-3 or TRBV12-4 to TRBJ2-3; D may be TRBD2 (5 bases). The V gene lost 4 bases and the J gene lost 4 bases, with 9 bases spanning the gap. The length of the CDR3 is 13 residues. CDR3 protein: CASSSRGADTQYF. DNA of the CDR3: TGTGCCAGCAGTTCCCGGGGAGCAGATACGCAGTATTTT.

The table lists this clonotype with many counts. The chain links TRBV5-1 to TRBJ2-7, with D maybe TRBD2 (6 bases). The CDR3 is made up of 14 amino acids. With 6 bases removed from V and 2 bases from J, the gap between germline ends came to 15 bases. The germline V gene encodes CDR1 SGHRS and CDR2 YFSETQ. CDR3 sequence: CASMEGKPPYEQYF. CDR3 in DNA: TGCGCCAGCATGGAGGGAAAACCTCCCTACGAGCAGTACTTC.

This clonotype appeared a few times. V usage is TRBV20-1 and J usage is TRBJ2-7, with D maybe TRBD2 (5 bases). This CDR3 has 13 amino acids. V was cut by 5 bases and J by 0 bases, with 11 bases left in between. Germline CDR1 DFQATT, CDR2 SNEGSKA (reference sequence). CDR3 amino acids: CSAYSGSSYEQYF. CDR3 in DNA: TGCAGTGCTTACTCGGGGAGCTCCTACGAGCAGTACTTC.

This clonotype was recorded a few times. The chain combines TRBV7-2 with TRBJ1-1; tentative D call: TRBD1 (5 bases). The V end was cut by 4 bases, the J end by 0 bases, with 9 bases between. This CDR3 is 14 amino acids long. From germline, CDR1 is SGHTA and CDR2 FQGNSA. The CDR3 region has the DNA TGTGCCAGCAGCTCAGGGTCGTTGAACACTGAAGCTTTCTTT. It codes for CASSSGSLNTEAFF.

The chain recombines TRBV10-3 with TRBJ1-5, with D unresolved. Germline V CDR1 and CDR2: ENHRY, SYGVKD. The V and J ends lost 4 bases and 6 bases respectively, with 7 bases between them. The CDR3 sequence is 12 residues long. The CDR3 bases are TGTGCCATCAGTGGGGCGGGTCAGCCCCAGCATTTT. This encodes CAISGAGQPQHF.